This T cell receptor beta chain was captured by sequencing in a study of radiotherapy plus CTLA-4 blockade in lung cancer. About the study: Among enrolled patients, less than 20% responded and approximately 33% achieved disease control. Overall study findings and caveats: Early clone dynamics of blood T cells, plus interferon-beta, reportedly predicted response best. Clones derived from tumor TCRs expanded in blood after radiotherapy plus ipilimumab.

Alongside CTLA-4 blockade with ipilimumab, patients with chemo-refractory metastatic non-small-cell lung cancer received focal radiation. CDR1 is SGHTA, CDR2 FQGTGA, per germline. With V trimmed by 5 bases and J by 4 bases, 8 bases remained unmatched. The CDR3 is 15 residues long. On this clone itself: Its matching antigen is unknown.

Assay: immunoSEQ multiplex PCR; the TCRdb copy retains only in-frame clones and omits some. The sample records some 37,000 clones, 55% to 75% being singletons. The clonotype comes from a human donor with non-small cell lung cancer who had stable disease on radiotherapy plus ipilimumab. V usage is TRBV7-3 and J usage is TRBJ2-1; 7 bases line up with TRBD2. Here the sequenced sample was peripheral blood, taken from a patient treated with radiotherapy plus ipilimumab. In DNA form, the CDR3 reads TGTGCCAGCAGCCCCCAGGGAGGGTTTTACAATGAGCAGTTCTTC. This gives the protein CASSPQGGFYNEQFF.